The present entry profiles one TCR beta chain with its context. Profiled with immunoSEQ multiplex PCR; TCRdb holds only in-frame clones, not every one. The sample shows just over 95,000 clones, approximately 96% of them seen only once. The sample belongs to a study of technical replicates of blood from several donors. Germline CDR1 MNHEY, CDR2 SVGAGI. Deletions cut 0 bases from V and 5 bases from J, with 6 bases between. The CDR3 sequence is 13 residues long. The chain couples TRBV6-5 to TRBJ2-3; D may be TRBD2 (6 bases). The TCR sequence derives from a human donor in good health. Sequencing used T cells isolated from PBMCs. The CDR3 DNA reads as TGTGCCAGCAGTTACTCGGGAGGAGATACGCAGTATTTT. This translates into CASSYSGGDTQYF.